The 23 T cell receptor beta chains reported below all come from one sample, sequenced in a study of vaccination effects on CD4 cells after COVID-19. Profiling relied on immunoSEQ multiplex PCR, and the TCRdb table lists in-frame clones only, not all of them. The sample shows about 48,000 clones, more than 65% of them seen only once. Which antigens these TCRs recognize remains unknown. At the end of less than 12 days of culture, CD4+ T cells were isolated. The sample here was CD4+ T cells from PBMCs cultured without peptide, taken before COVID-19 vaccination. All receptors derive from a human donor who received a COVID-19 vaccine.

The chain joins TRBV20-1 to TRBJ1-1; D unclear. The CDR3 consists of 10 residues. CDR1 and CDR2 (germline): DFQATT, SNEGSKA (reference sequence). CDR3 sequence: CSALGLEAFF. CDR3 in DNA: TGCAGCGCTTTGGGCCTTGAAGCTTTCTTT.

This clone was seen only once. The genes are TRBV6-5 and TRBJ2-1; 8 bases map to TRBD1. V shed 6 bases, J shed 8 bases, and the junction held 12 bases outside the gene matches. The CDR3 consists of 15 residues. Germline assignment: CDR1 MNHEY and CDR2 SVGAGI. The CDR3 spells CASSALRGRLDEQFF. CDR3 sequence (DNA): TGTGCCAGCAGCGCTCTCAGGGGGCGCTTAGATGAGCAGTTCTTC.

This clone was seen only a few times. The gene calls are TRBV6-5 and TRBJ1-2, with 8 positions matching TRBD1. The length of the CDR3 is 13 residues. V trimming: 4 bases; J trimming: 8 bases; junction bases outside the gene matches: 6. CDR1 MNHEY and CDR2 SVGAGI come from the germline V gene. CDR3 nucleotide sequence: TGTGCCAGCAGTTGGACAGGGACGAAGGGCTACACCTTC. This gives the protein CASSWTGTKGYTF.

By share of the sample, this clone is medium-sized. The chain has TRBV11-2 and TRBJ1-2, with D perhaps matching TRBD1 (5 bases). Germline assignment: CDR1 SGHAT and CDR2 FQNNGV. Between the trimmed V and J ends, which lost 0 bases and 4 bases, there was a span of 12 bases. The CDR3 has 15 amino acids. The CDR3 DNA follows: TGTGCCAGCAGCTTAGAGCCCTCAGGGTCCTATGGCTACACCTTC. Residues: CASSLEPSGSYGYTF.

This chain connects TRBV19 to TRBJ1-5, with 8 bases lining up with TRBD1. The CDR3 consists of 17 residues. Trimming at V came to 7 bases and at J to 1 base, leaving 12 bases not matched to a gene. Germline CDR1 reads LNHDA; CDR2 reads SQIVND (reference sequence). The CDR3 here is CASTRRSDRVSNQPQHF. The DNA for the CDR3 is TGTGCCAGTACCCGTCGCTCGGACAGGGTAAGCAATCAGCCCCAGCATTTT.

V usage is TRBV24-1 and J usage is TRBJ2-3; the match to TRBD2 covers 15 bases. CDR3 length equals 21 residues. V lost 5 bases, J lost 5 bases, and 19 bases stayed unmatched. The germline V gene has CDR1 KGHDR and CDR2 SFDVKD. The CDR3 here is CATSGIKAQGTSGRREDTQYF. DNA for the CDR3: TGTGCCACCAGTGGCATCAAGGCCCAGGGGACTAGCGGGAGGAGAGAAGATACGCAGTATTTT.

This clone was detected a few times. The chain employs TRBV2 and TRBJ1-6; D gene unclear. The germline gives CDR1 SNHLY, CDR2 FYNNEI. V was clipped by 5 bases and J by 10 bases, with 9 bases between them. This CDR3 is built from 12 residues. CDR3 nucleotides: TGTGCCAGCAGTCGACCCCCGTCACCCCTCCACTTT. This codes for CASSRPPSPLHF.

This clone was detected once. The chain is built from TRBV25-1 and TRBJ2-7, with D perhaps matching TRBD2 (6 bases). CDR1 is MGHDK, CDR2 SYGVNS, per germline. With 4 bases removed from V and 6 bases from J, the gap between germline ends came to 13 bases. The CDR3 runs 13 residues. CDR3 protein: CASSAYQGGEQYF. The CDR3 DNA reads as TGTGCCAGCAGTGCTTACCAGGGAGGCGAGCAGTACTTC.

V usage is TRBV28 and J usage is TRBJ2-7; 7 nucleotides line up with TRBD1. Germline V gives CDR1 MDHEN, CDR2 SYDVKM. V was pared by 5 bases and J by 0 bases, with 7 bases of the junction left unmatched. The CDR3 length is 15 residues. As DNA, the CDR3 is TGTGCCAGCAGTCCGATAGGGGGCGGCTCCTACGAGCAGTACTTC. As protein: CASSPIGGGSYEQYF. Using reference TRBV28 and TRBJ2-7 for the parts outside the CDR3, the full variable domain is DVKVTQSSRYLVKRTGEKVFLECVQDMDHENMFWYRQDPGLGLRLIYFSYDVKMKEKGDIPEGYSVSREKKERFSLILESASTNQTSMYLCASSPIGGGSYEQYFGPGTRLTVT.

The chain combines TRBV27 with TRBJ1-2, with D maybe TRBD1 (5 bases). V dropped 5 bases and J dropped 2 bases, with 15 bases sitting between them. The germline V gene encodes CDR1 MNHEY and CDR2 SMNVEV (reference sequence). The CDR3 sequence is 15 residues long. The CDR3 loop is CASSPGVVSNYGYTF. CDR3 nucleotide sequence: TGTGCCAGCAGTCCGGGGGTGGTGTCAAACTATGGCTACACCTTC.

This clone occurred a few times. This chain joins TRBV5-1 and TRBJ1-5; 7 bases are shared with TRBD1. This CDR3 has 15 residues. Losses at the gene ends were 0 bases for V and 3 bases for J; bases not matched to a gene: 3. CDR1 is SGHRS and CDR2 is YFSETQ in the germline V gene. CDR3 nucleotides: TGCGCCAGCAGCTTGGGCAGGGGGGACAATCAGCCCCAGCATTTT. Its protein product is CASSLGRGDNQPQHF.

The gene calls are TRBV27 and TRBJ2-1; D remains unclear. Trimming removed 5 bases at V and 4 bases at J, with 9 bases between. CDR3 length equals 13 residues. Germline CDR1 reads MNHEY; CDR2 reads SMNVEV (reference sequence). The CDR3 region has the DNA TGTGCCAGCAGTCCCTCTAATTACAATGAGCAGTTCTTC. Protein: CASSPSNYNEQFF.

In the case of this clone: At the DNA level, this CDR3 is encoded by other sequences in the same sample as well. CDR3 in DNA: TGTGCCAGCAGCCAAGGGGGGGGCTACACCTTC. Its protein product is CASSQGGGYTF. The chain carries TRBV3-1 (or the pseudogene TRBV3-2) and TRBJ1-2; possibly TRBD1 for D (5 bases). The V end lost 1 base, the J end lost 8 bases, and 5 bases lay between the germline ends. From germline, CDR1 is LGHDT and CDR2 YNNKEL (reference sequence). The length of the CDR3 is 11 residues.

This clone was found a few times. The chain uses TRBV3-1 (or the pseudogene TRBV3-2) and TRBJ1-2, with TRBD1 matching 7 bases. This CDR3 spans 15 amino acids. V shed 4 bases and J 5 bases; nucleotides not matched to a gene: 10. Germline assignment: CDR1 LGHDT and CDR2 YNNKEL (reference sequence). The CDR3 spells CASSPRQGVKYGYTF. DNA for the CDR3: TGTGCCAGCAGCCCCCGACAGGGTGTTAAGTATGGCTACACCTTC.

This clone was seen just once. V usage is TRBV11-2 and J usage is TRBJ2-7; 7 nucleotides agree with TRBD1. J was trimmed by 5 bases and V by 4 bases; bases with no gene match: 8. The CDR3 consists of 14 residues. In germline, CDR1 is SGHAT, CDR2 FQNNGV. The CDR3 sequence is CASSSTGLGHEQYF. The CDR3 nucleotides read TGTGCCAGCAGCTCGACAGGGTTGGGCCACGAGCAGTACTTC.

The V call is TRBV28, the J call TRBJ2-1; D remains unclear. V was trimmed by 6 bases and J by 8 bases, leaving 11 bases between them. The CDR3 loop spans 12 amino acids. Per germline, CDR1 MDHEN and CDR2 SYDVKM. The chain's CDR3 is CASRQNSHEQFF. CDR3 coding DNA: TGTGCCAGCAGACAAAACTCCCATGAGCAGTTCTTC.

The chain joins TRBV2 to TRBJ2-2; D is possibly TRBD1 (6 bases). Germline V gives CDR1 SNHLY, CDR2 FYNNEI. This CDR3 contains 15 residues. Between the trimmed V and J ends, which lost 8 bases and 2 bases, there was a span of 15 bases. CDR3 region: CASGLGAANTGELFF. CDR3 nucleotide sequence: TGTGCCAGCGGTCTGGGGGCGGCTAACACCGGGGAGCTGTTTTTT. Full variable domain (rest looked up from reference TRBV2 and TRBJ2-2): EPEVTQTPSHQVTQMGQEVILRCVPISNHLYFYWYRQILGQKVEFLVSFYNNEISEKSEIFDDQFSVERPDGSNFTLKIRSTKLEDSAMYFCASGLGAANTGELFFGEGSRLTVL.

This rearrangement joins TRBV7-9 to TRBJ2-2, with 8 positions matching TRBD2. Germline CDR1 and CDR2: SEHNR and FQNEAQ (reference sequence). Trimming at V came to 3 bases and at J to 5 bases, leaving 8 bases not matched to a gene. The CDR3 totals 16 residues. This chain's CDR3 is CASSFRGGFDTGELFF. The CDR3 nucleotides read TGTGCCAGCAGCTTCCGGGGGGGTTTCGATACCGGGGAGCTGTTTTTT.

V gene TRBV18 combines with J gene TRBJ2-2; D is unresolved. V was pared by 2 bases and J by 4 bases, with 5 bases between. The CDR3 loop spans 13 amino acids. The V gene's germline CDR1 is KGHSH and CDR2 LQKENI. The CDR3 region is CASSPGITGELFF. The CDR3 DNA reads as TGTGCCAGCTCACCAGGGATCACCGGGGAGCTGTTTTTT. The whole variable domain, remainder taken from reference TRBV18 and TRBJ2-2, is NAGVMQNPRHLVRRRGQEARLRCSPMKGHSHVYWYRQLPEEGLKFMVYLQKENIIDESGMPKERFSAEFPKEGPSILRIQQVVRGDSAAYFCASSPGITGELFFGEGSRLTVL.

The J gene is TRBJ2-7, the V gene TRBV28, with D possibly being TRBD2 (6 bases). The germline gives CDR1 MDHEN, CDR2 SYDVKM. The CDR3 length is 14 residues. Trimming pared 7 bases from V and 2 bases from J, leaving 15 bases between. The DNA of the CDR3 is TGTGCCAGCACGGGCGGGACCCTTCCCTACGAGCAGTACTTC. Translating it yields CASTGGTLPYEQYF. The whole variable domain, filled in from reference TRBV28 and TRBJ2-7, reads DVKVTQSSRYLVKRTGEKVFLECVQDMDHENMFWYRQDPGLGLRLIYFSYDVKMKEKGDIPEGYSVSREKKERFSLILESASTNQTSMYLCASTGGTLPYEQYFGPGTRLTVT.

This rearrangement joins TRBV6-4 to TRBJ1-6; D might be TRBD1 (6 bases). The CDR3 consists of 15 residues. The V end lost 6 bases, the J end lost 9 bases, and 18 bases lay between the germline ends. Germline V gives CDR1 MRHNA, CDR2 SNTAGT. The CDR3 region is CASRLQGFDGSPLHF. The CDR3 region has the DNA TGTGCCAGCAGACTACAGGGATTCGACGGTTCACCCCTCCACTTT.

The V gene is TRBV11-3, the J gene TRBJ1-1, with D unclear. This CDR3 contains 13 residues. Germline lookup yields CDR1 SGHNT and CDR2 YENEEA. Trimming cost V 5 bases and J 6 bases, with 13 bases left between them. The DNA for the CDR3 is TGTGCCAGCAGCATGGGAACATGGTCTGAAGCTTTCTTT. Residues: CASSMGTWSEAFF. The whole variable domain, filled in from reference TRBV11-3 and TRBJ1-1, reads EAGVVQSPRYKIIEKKQPVAFWCNPISGHNTLYWYLQNLGQGPELLIRYENEEAVDDSQLPKDRFSAERLKGVDSTLKIQPAELGDSAVYLCASSMGTWSEAFFGQGTRLTVV.

The J gene is TRBJ1-2, the V gene TRBV4-3, with TRBD1 as a possible D gene (6 bases). V lost 1 base to trimming and J lost 3 bases, with 21 bases between them. Germline V gene sequence: CDR1 LGHNA, CDR2 YSLEER. The CDR3 is 18 amino acids. CDR3 sequence: CASSQVLQGPHSHYGYTF. CDR3 nucleotide sequence: TGCGCCAGCAGCCAAGTTTTACAGGGTCCACATAGTCACTATGGCTACACCTTC.